This TCR beta chain was sequenced for a study of CD8+ T cells in alopecia areata. In the study overall: Treated patients received oral tofacitinib, 5 to 10 mg twice daily. Study conclusions and caveats: Alopecia totalis/universalis scalp especially showed more expanded CD8+ clones than normal scalp. Resident alphabeta T cells of normal skin are also sequenced in scalp samples.

V lost 7 bases to trimming and J lost 0 bases, with 10 bases between them. Germline assignment: CDR1 LNHDA and CDR2 SQIVND (reference sequence). The CDR3 covers 15 residues. Concerning this clone: The target antigen is unknown.

RNA, once extracted, was reverse transcribed into cDNA for use as the sequencing template. This table comes from immunoSEQ multiplex PCR, and its TCRdb copy is limited to in-frame clones, with some not included. The sample lists over 200,000 clones, approximately 52% occurring once. The TCR was taken from a human donor with alopecia areata. The sample consisted of CD4+ T cells sorted from blood, taken at week 0. The rearrangement joins TRBV19 to TRBJ2-6; weak D call: TRBD2 (5 bases). CDR3 in DNA: TGTGCCAGTACCGATCGGGGCTCTGGGGCCAACGTCCTGACTTTC. This codes for CASTDRGSGANVLTF. Filled out from reference TRBV19 and TRBJ2-6, the complete variable domain reads DGGITQSPKYLFRKEGQNVTLSCEQNLNHDAMYWYRQDPGQGLRLIYYSQIVNDFQKGDIAEGYSVSREKKESFPLTVTSAQKNPTAFYLCASTDRGSGANVLTFGAGSRLTVL.